One T cell receptor beta chain is described in this entry. The data are from a study of blood T cell repertoires in COVID-19. Across the study: Collection of acute and convalescent COVID-19 samples took place in the United States, Italy and Spain. T cells, B-cell-depleted T cells, or PBMCs provided the cDNA or gDNA that served as material.

Authors' data handling: It was from reference gene primer amplification that nucleated cell counts were estimated. Data came from immunoSEQ multiplex PCR; TCRdb stores just in-frame clones and leaves some out. V and J calls and clone size follow that table, whereas D and trimming were derived from the DNA. The table lists about 300,000 clones, approximately 86% of them singletons. The sequence came from a man in his 70s with acute or convalescent COVID-19. The sample comprised peripheral blood.

CDR3 protein: CASSSEGYEQFF. For the CDR3, the DNA is TGTGCCAGCAGCTCCGAGGGCTATGAGCAGTTCTTC. This chain links TRBV11-3 with TRBJ2-1; perhaps TRBD2 as D (5 bases). From germline, CDR1 is SGHNT and CDR2 YENEEA. The length of the CDR3 is 12 residues. The ends were cut back, 4 bases at V and 8 bases at J, with 9 bases in the middle.